Listed here are 5 T cell receptor beta chains from one sample, sequenced in a study of blood T cell repertoires in COVID-19. Sequencing used immunoSEQ multiplex PCR; TCRdb keeps in-frame clones, though not all of them. The sample holds 150,000 to 200,000 clones; over 80% are singletons and the top ten take less than 3%. Sequencing was performed on peripheral blood. The receptor set was obtained from a woman aged 60 to 75 with acute or convalescent COVID-19.

This clone was detected once. A much bigger clone sits one base away, suggesting this may be a read error. The sample holds other DNA sequences that translate to the same CDR3. The chain couples TRBV28 to TRBJ2-7, with D unresolved. This CDR3 spans 12 amino acids. V was cut by 4 bases and J by 0 bases, with 4 bases left in between. From germline, CDR1 is MDHEN and CDR2 SYDVKM. This CDR3 is CASSSSSYEQYF. CDR3 nucleotide sequence: TGTGCCAGCAGTTCGAGCTCCTACGAGCAGTACTTC.

The chain is built from TRBV7-9 and TRBJ1-2; weak D call: TRBD1 (5 bases). Germline CDR1 and CDR2: SEHNR and FQNEAQ (reference sequence). V gave up 0 bases and J gave up 6 bases, with 11 bases separating them. The CDR3 has 14 residues. CDR3 residues: CASSLASGWNGYTF. The CDR3 DNA follows: TGTGCCAGCAGCTTAGCGTCAGGGTGGAATGGCTACACCTTC.

The chain joins TRBV18 to TRBJ1-1, with TRBD1 matching over 9 bases. The trim removed 5 bases at V and 5 bases at J, leaving 9 bases unmatched. The CDR3 covers 15 residues. Germline lookup yields CDR1 KGHSH and CDR2 LQKENI. The CDR3 sequence is CASSSNRGLGTEAFF. The DNA of the CDR3 is TGTGCCAGCTCATCCAACAGGGGGCTGGGAACTGAAGCTTTCTTT.

The V call is TRBV29-1, the J call TRBJ1-1; no reliable D call. The V and J ends lost 0 bases and 4 bases respectively, with 12 bases between them. The CDR3 has 14 amino acids. Germline V CDR1 and CDR2: SQVTM, ANQGSEA. CDR3 sequence (DNA): TGCAGCGTTGAAGAAGGAGGAGGGATCACTGAAGCTTTCTTT. It specifies CSVEEGGGITEAFF. The variable domain in full, completed from reference TRBV29-1 and TRBJ1-1, reads SAVISQKPSRDICQRGTSLTIQCQVDSQVTMMFWYRQQPGQSLTLIATANQGSEATYESGFVIDKFPISRPNLTFSTLTVSNMSPEDSSIYLCSVEEGGGITEAFFGQGTRLTVV.

This chain uses TRBV3-1 (or the pseudogene TRBV3-2) with TRBJ1-5; 10 bases agree with TRBD1. With 1 base clipped from V and 4 bases from J, the junction kept 4 bases outside the gene matches. CDR1 LGHDT and CDR2 YNNKEL come from the germline V gene (reference sequence). The CDR3 covers 16 residues. CDR3 coding DNA: TGTGCCAGCAGCCAAGGGACAGGGGGTCCTAATCAGCCCCAGCATTTT. This translates into CASSQGTGGPNQPQHF.